These T cell receptor beta chains were read from a single sample in a study of patients and donors after allogeneic stem cell transplantation. TCRdb reprocessed the RT-PCR reads via MiXCR and lists one record per CDR3 protein. The sample yields hundreds of thousands of distinct CDR3 sequences, 35% to 45% seen once. The specimen was blood, either unsorted or a sorted T cell fraction (not recorded which). The receptor set was obtained from a human donor who was either an allogeneic HSCT recipient or a stem cell or donor lymphocyte infusion donor (not recorded which). It is not recorded whose cells these are; they may come from a transplant donor. The CDR3 runs from the conserved cysteine through the conserved F or W. A D gene is named only where the DNA matches it firmly. A row's size may be missing; if present it is once, few, many or a size class.

clone_size	v_call	d_call	j_call	cdr3_aa	cdr3_nt
few	TRBV7-3	NA	TRBJ1-1	CASSAFPNTEAFF	TGTGCCAGCAGCGCCTTCCCGAACACTGAAGCTTTCTTT
NA	TRBV29-1	TRBD1	TRBJ2-7	CSVEAGTGVHEQYF	TGCAGCGTTGAAGCCGGGACAGGGGTCCACGAGCAGTACTTC
few	TRBV7-9	NA	TRBJ1-3	CASSQTGNTIYF	TGTGCCAGCAGCCAAACAGGAAACACCATATATTTT
NA	TRBV12-3/TRBV12-4	NA	TRBJ2-5	CASSFPGKTQYF	TGTGCCAGCAGTTTCCCGGGGAAGACCCAGTACTTC
few	TRBV7-2	TRBD1	TRBJ1-2	CASSLGTGVLYGYTF	TGTGCCAGCAGCCTCGGGACAGGAGTTCTCTATGGCTACACCTTC
NA	TRBV4-2	NA	TRBJ2-2	CASSQRRTGELFF	TGTGCCAGCAGCCAACGGCGGACCGGGGAGCTGTTTTTT
few	TRBV15	NA	TRBJ2-5	CATSSREETQYF	TGTGCCACCAGCAGTAGGGAGGAGACCCAGTACTTC
few	TRBV10-3	TRBD1	TRBJ1-1	CAVGTVNTEAFF	TGTGCCGTAGGGACAGTGAACACTGAAGCTTTCTTT
NA	TRBV5-1	TRBD1	TRBJ2-3	CASSPGTGRDTQYF	TGCGCCAGCAGCCCCGGGACAGGGCGGGATACGCAGTATTTT
NA	TRBV2	NA	TRBJ2-6	CASSEARGSGANVLTF	TGTGCCAGCAGTGAAGCGCGGGGTTCTGGGGCCAACGTCCTGACTTTC
NA	TRBV28	NA	TRBJ1-6	CASSLWGGGPYNSPLHF	TGTGCCAGCAGTTTATGGGGGGGAGGCCCCTATAATTCACCCCTCCACTTT
NA	TRBV24-1	TRBD1	TRBJ1-2	CATSDPTGIGYTF	TGTGCCACCAGTGACCCGACAGGGATTGGCTACACCTTC
few	TRBV12-3/TRBV12-4	NA	TRBJ1-1	CASSFQNTEAFF	TGTGCCAGCAGTTTTCAGAACACTGAAGCTTTCTTT
NA	TRBV20-1	TRBD1	TRBJ1-2	CSARDLNRGQDYGYTF	TGCAGTGCTAGAGACCTGAACAGGGGACAGGACTATGGCTACACCTTC
NA	TRBV4-2	NA	TRBJ1-2	CASSRSPGGYGYTF	TGTGCCAGCAGCCGGTCCCCCGGTGGATATGGCTACACCTTC
few	TRBV20-1	NA	TRBJ1-5	CSARQQGFVGEPQHF	TGCAGTGCTAGACAACAGGGCTTCGTGGGTGAGCCCCAGCATTTT
NA	TRBV7-3	NA	TRBJ2-1	CASSLAIYNEQFF	TGTGCCAGCAGCTTAGCGATTTACAATGAGCAGTTCTTC
many	TRBV12-3/TRBV12-4	NA	TRBJ1-3	CASSLGGLSGNTIYF	TGTGCCAGCAGTTTAGGCGGCCTCTCTGGAAACACCATATATTTT
few	TRBV18	NA	TRBJ2-5	CASSPTLGETQYF	TGTGCCAGCTCACCCACTCTAGGAGAGACCCAGTACTTC
NA	TRBV12-3/TRBV12-4	TRBD1	TRBJ2-2	CAIQGQNTGELFF	TGTGCCATACAGGGGCAGAACACCGGGGAGCTGTTTTTT
few	TRBV12-3/TRBV12-4	NA	TRBJ1-1	CASTLTGPTEAFF	TGTGCCAGCACCCTCACAGGGCCCACTGAAGCTTTCTTT
few	TRBV5-1	TRBD1	TRBJ1-1	CASSSPDRMNTEAFF	TGCGCCAGCAGCTCCCCGGACAGGATGAACACTGAAGCTTTCTTT
few	TRBV10-3	NA	TRBJ1-1	CAISSGVLNTEAFF	TGTGCCATCAGTTCAGGGGTATTGAACACTGAAGCTTTCTTT
once	TRBV9	NA	TRBJ1-4	CASSVGAISNEKLFF	TGTGCCAGCAGCGTAGGAGCGATAAGCAATGAAAAACTGTTTTTT
NA	TRBV12-3/TRBV12-4	NA	TRBJ1-5	CASNSVDQPQHF	TGTGCCAGCAACTCCGTGGATCAGCCCCAGCATTTT
NA	TRBV7-7	TRBD2	TRBJ2-3	CASSSWGGDTQYF	TGTGCCAGCAGCTCATGGGGGGGAGATACGCAGTATTTT
few	TRBV12-3/TRBV12-4	TRBD2	TRBJ2-1	CASSPRLAGGYNEQFF	TGTGCCAGCAGCCCGAGACTAGCGGGGGGGTACAATGAGCAGTTCTTC
NA	TRBV12-3/TRBV12-4	NA	TRBJ1-1	CASSLSGQVNTEAFF	TGTGCCAGCAGTTTGAGTGGACAAGTGAACACTGAAGCTTTCTTT
NA	TRBV24-1	NA	TRBJ1-5	CATSDPNQPQHF	TGTGCCACCAGTGACCCCAATCAGCCCCAGCATTTT
NA	TRBV5-5	TRBD1	TRBJ1-1	CASSTRTGGFTEAFF	TGTGCCAGCAGCACCCGGACAGGGGGCTTCACTGAAGCTTTCTTT
few	TRBV9	NA	TRBJ2-7	CASSPGRVLYEQYF	TGTGCCAGCAGTCCGGGACGGGTACTCTACGAGCAGTACTTC
NA	TRBV5-1	NA	TRBJ2-2	CASSLGYRAGGELFF	TGCGCCAGCAGCTTGGGCTACAGGGCTGGCGGGGAGCTGTTTTTT
NA	TRBV5-1	TRBD1	TRBJ2-7	CASSLPGTGQGNYEQYF	TGCGCCAGCAGCTTGCCTGGCACGGGACAGGGAAACTACGAGCAGTACTTC
few	TRBV29-1	NA	TRBJ1-1	CSAGSEAFF	TGCAGCGCAGGGTCTGAAGCTTTCTTT
NA	TRBV6-5	NA	TRBJ2-5	CASSSPPYQETQYF	TGTGCCAGCAGCAGCCCCCCGTACCAAGAGACCCAGTACTTC
NA	TRBV25-1	NA	TRBJ1-2	CASTGGAYGYTF	TGTGCCAGCACCGGAGGTGCCTATGGCTACACCTTC
once	TRBV7-9	TRBD1	TRBJ2-7	CASSLSGQGAHEQYF	TGTGCCAGCAGCTTATCCGGACAGGGGGCCCACGAGCAGTACTTC
NA	TRBV12-3/TRBV12-4	NA	TRBJ2-3	CASINSGTGLSDTQYF	TGTGCCAGCATCAATAGCGGGACAGGGTTATCAGATACGCAGTATTTT